This is a list of T cell receptor beta chains from one sample in a study of T cells in pancreatic ductal adenocarcinoma. Repertoires were generated with immunoSEQ multiplex PCR, while TCRdb's copy carries only in-frame clones and drops some. The sample includes about 98,000 clones, nearly 95% of them seen just once. Sequencing was carried out using PBMCs. These receptor sequences come from a human donor with pancreatic ductal adenocarcinoma. Both conserved end residues are part of each CDR3. Each record gives: CDR3 DNA, CDR3 protein, clone size, J gene, V gene, D gene, CDR3 length. A D gene is named only where the DNA matches it firmly. Clone size is not always given. Where it is, it says once, few, many or a class for expanded clones.

CDR3 DNA: TGCAGCGCTATTCTGTACCAAGAGACCCAGTACTTC
CDR3 protein: CSAILYQETQYF
clone size: -
J gene: TRBJ2-5
V gene: TRBV29-1
D gene: -
CDR3 length: 12

CDR3 DNA: TGTGCCAGCAGCTTAGAACTAGCGGTCACCGGGGAGCTGTTTTTT
CDR3 protein: CASSLELAVTGELFF
clone size: -
J gene: TRBJ2-2
V gene: TRBV7-2
D gene: TRBD2
CDR3 length: 15

CDR3 DNA: TGTGCCAGCAGTTTACAGGGGGTAAACACTGAAGCTTTCTTT
CDR3 protein: CASSLQGVNTEAFF
clone size: -
J gene: TRBJ1-1
V gene: TRBV6-5
D gene: TRBD1
CDR3 length: 14

CDR3 DNA: TGTGCCAGCAGTTTAGGGACAGACTATGGCTACACCTTC
CDR3 protein: CASSLGTDYGYTF
clone size: -
J gene: TRBJ1-2
V gene: TRBV28
D gene: TRBD1
CDR3 length: 13

CDR3 DNA: TGTGCCAGCAGCCCGATTACTGGCTCCTACAATGAGCAGTTCTTC
CDR3 protein: CASSPITGSYNEQFF
clone size: -
J gene: TRBJ2-1
V gene: TRBV7-9
D gene: -
CDR3 length: 15

CDR3 DNA: TGTGCCAGCAGCACTGGGAGGCTAGAGACCCAGTACTTC
CDR3 protein: CASSTGRLETQYF
clone size: -
J gene: TRBJ2-5
V gene: TRBV11-2
D gene: -
CDR3 length: 13

CDR3 DNA: TGTGCCTCCCAGGGGCTAGCCCCAGATGAGCAGTTCTTC
CDR3 protein: CASQGLAPDEQFF
clone size: -
J gene: TRBJ2-1
V gene: TRBV7-6
D gene: -
CDR3 length: 13

CDR3 DNA: TGTGCCAGCTCACCAATACCGCAACAGGCCTACGAGCAGTACTTC
CDR3 protein: CASSPIPQQAYEQYF
clone size: -
J gene: TRBJ2-7
V gene: TRBV18
D gene: -
CDR3 length: 15

CDR3 DNA: TGTGCCATCAGTGAGTCGAAGGGTAGCGGGACGATCTACGAGCAGTACTTC
CDR3 protein: CAISESKGSGTIYEQYF
clone size: once
J gene: TRBJ2-7
V gene: TRBV10-3
D gene: TRBD2
CDR3 length: 17

CDR3 DNA: TGTGCCACCAGCAGACCCTGGGGACAGTTAAACACCGGGGAGCTGTTTTTT
CDR3 protein: CATSRPWGQLNTGELFF
clone size: -
J gene: TRBJ2-2
V gene: TRBV15
D gene: TRBD1
CDR3 length: 17

CDR3 DNA: TGTGCCAGCAGCTCGACTAGCGGGAGGCCCTCCATGTTCTTC
CDR3 protein: CASSSTSGRPSMFF
clone size: -
J gene: TRBJ2-1
V gene: TRBV5-8
D gene: TRBD2
CDR3 length: 14

CDR3 DNA: TGTGCCTGGGACCGGGCGGCGTCGGGCGGGTACGAGCAGTACTTC
CDR3 protein: CAWDRAASGGYEQYF
clone size: -
J gene: TRBJ2-7
V gene: TRBV30
D gene: -
CDR3 length: 15

CDR3 DNA: TGTGCCAGCACTGATATTACAGGGGCCGACACCTACGAGCAGTACTTC
CDR3 protein: CASTDITGADTYEQYF
clone size: once
J gene: TRBJ2-7
V gene: TRBV2
D gene: TRBD1
CDR3 length: 16

CDR3 DNA: TGTGCCAGCAGTCTGAGCAGCGGGAGGTTTAATGAGCAGTTCTTC
CDR3 protein: CASSLSSGRFNEQFF
clone size: -
J gene: TRBJ2-1
V gene: TRBV6-5
D gene: TRBD2
CDR3 length: 15

CDR3 DNA: TGTGCCACCAGCAGAGAAGCCGACAGGGAAGGAACCGGGGAGCTGTTTTTT
CDR3 protein: CATSREADREGTGELFF
clone size: -
J gene: TRBJ2-2
V gene: TRBV15
D gene: TRBD1
CDR3 length: 17

CDR3 DNA: TGTGCCAGCAGTTCACATGTGAGCGGGCGGACCGAAACGAACCAAGAGACCCAGTACTTC
CDR3 protein: CASSSHVSGRTETNQETQYF
clone size: -
J gene: TRBJ2-5
V gene: TRBV27
D gene: -
CDR3 length: 20

CDR3 DNA: TGTGCCAGCAGCGTAGAAGCGGGAGGGCCTTTAACCACCTACGAGCAGTACTTC
CDR3 protein: CASSVEAGGPLTTYEQYF
clone size: -
J gene: TRBJ2-7
V gene: TRBV9
D gene: TRBD2
CDR3 length: 18

CDR3 DNA: TGCAGCGTTGAACCCCAGGGCACAGATACGCAGTATTTT
CDR3 protein: CSVEPQGTDTQYF
clone size: -
J gene: TRBJ2-3
V gene: TRBV29-1
D gene: -
CDR3 length: 13